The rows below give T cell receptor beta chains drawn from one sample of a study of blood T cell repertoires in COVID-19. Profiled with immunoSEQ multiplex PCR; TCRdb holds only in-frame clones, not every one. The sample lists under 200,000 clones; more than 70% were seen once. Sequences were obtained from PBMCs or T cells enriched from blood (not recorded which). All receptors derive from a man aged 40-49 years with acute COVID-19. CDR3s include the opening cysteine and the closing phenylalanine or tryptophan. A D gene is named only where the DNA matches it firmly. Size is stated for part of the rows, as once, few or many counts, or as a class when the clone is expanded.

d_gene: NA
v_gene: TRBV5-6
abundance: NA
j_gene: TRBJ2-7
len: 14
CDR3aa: CASSPQAYSYEQYF
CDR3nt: TGTGCCAGCAGCCCCCAAGCTTACTCCTACGAGCAGTACTTC

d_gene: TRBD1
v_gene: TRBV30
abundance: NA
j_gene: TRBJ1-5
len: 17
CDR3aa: CAWRRSLGQGNYEPQHF
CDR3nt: TGTGCCTGGAGGCGGAGTCTAGGACAGGGGAATTATGAGCCCCAGCATTTT

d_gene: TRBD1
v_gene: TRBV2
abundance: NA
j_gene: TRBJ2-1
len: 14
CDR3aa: CASERDRGFDEQFF
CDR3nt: TGTGCCAGCGAGCGGGACAGGGGTTTCGATGAGCAGTTCTTC

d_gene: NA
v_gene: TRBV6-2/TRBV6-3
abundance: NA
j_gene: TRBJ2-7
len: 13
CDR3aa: CASSWQGIYEQYF
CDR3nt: TGTGCCAGCAGTTGGCAGGGGATCTACGAGCAGTACTTC

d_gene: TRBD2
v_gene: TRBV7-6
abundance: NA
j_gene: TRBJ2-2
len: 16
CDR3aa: CASSLIAGVGTGELFF
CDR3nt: TGTGCCAGCAGCTTGATAGCGGGAGTAGGGACCGGGGAGCTGTTTTTT

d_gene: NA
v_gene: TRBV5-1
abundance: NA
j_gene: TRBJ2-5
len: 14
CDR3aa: CASSLRPPGETQYF
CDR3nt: TGCGCCAGCAGTCTTCGTCCGCCAGGCGAGACCCAGTACTTC

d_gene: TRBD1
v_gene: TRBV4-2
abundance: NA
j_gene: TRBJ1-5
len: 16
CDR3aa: CASSQDHQGAGQPQHF
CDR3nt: TGTGCCAGCAGCCAAGATCATCAGGGGGCTGGCCAGCCCCAGCATTTT

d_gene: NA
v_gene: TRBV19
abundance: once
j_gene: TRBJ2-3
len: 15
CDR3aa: CASTPRHPNTDTQYF
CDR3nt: TGTGCCAGTACCCCTCGACACCCTAACACAGATACGCAGTATTTT

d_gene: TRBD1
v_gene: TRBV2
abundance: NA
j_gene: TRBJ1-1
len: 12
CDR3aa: CARRTGGTEAFF
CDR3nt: TGTGCCAGGAGGACAGGGGGGACTGAAGCTTTCTTT

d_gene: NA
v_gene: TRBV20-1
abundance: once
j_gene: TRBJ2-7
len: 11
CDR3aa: CSATQVYEQYF
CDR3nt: TGCAGTGCTACACAGGTGTACGAGCAGTACTTC

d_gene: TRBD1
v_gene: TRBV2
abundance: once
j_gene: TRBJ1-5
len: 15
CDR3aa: CASSDGTGRYQPQHF
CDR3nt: TGTGCCAGCAGTGACGGGACAGGGCGATATCAGCCCCAGCATTTT

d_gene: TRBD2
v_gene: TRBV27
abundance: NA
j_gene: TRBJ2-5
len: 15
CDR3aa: CASGTSGRDPETQYF
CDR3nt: TGTGCCAGCGGTACTAGCGGGAGGGACCCAGAGACCCAGTACTTC

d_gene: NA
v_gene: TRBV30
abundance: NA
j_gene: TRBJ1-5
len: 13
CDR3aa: CAWSVLLGQPQHF
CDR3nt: TGTGCCTGGAGTGTACTCCTTGGTCAGCCCCAGCATTTT

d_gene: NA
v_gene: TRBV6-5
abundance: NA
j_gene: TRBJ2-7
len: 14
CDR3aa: CASKKGLVSYEQYF
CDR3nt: TGTGCCAGCAAAAAAGGACTCGTCTCCTACGAGCAGTACTTC

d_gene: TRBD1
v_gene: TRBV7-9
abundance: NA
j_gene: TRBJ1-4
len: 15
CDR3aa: CASRSTGGGSEKLFF
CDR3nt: TGTGCCAGCAGATCTACAGGGGGCGGGAGTGAAAAACTGTTTTTT

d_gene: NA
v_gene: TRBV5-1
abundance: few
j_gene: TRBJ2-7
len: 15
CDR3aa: CASSFGQGGAYEQYF
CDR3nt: TGCGCCAGCAGCTTCGGACAGGGAGGGGCCTACGAGCAGTACTTC

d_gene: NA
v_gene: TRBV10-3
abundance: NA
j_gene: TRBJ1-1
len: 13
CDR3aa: CAISEGQPPEAFF
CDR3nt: TGTGCCATCAGTGAAGGACAGCCCCCTGAAGCTTTCTTT

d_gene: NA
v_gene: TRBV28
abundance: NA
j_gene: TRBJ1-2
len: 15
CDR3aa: CASSPRTVNNYGYTF
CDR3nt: TGTGCCAGCAGTCCCCGGACAGTCAACAACTATGGCTACACCTTC

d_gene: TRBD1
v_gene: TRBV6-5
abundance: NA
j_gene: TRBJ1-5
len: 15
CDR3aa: CASSLRTGVNQPQHF
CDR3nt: TGTGCCAGCAGTCTACGGACAGGGGTCAATCAGCCCCAGCATTTT

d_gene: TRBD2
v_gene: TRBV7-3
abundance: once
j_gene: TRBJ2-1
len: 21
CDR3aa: CASSTTQGPRTSGTAYNEQFF
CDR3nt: TGTGCCAGCAGCACCACACAGGGACCAAGGACTAGCGGGACTGCCTACAATGAGCAGTTCTTC

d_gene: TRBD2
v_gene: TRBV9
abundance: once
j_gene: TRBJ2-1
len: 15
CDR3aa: CASSTAGGSYNEQFF
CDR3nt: TGTGCCAGCAGCACGGCGGGGGGTTCCTACAATGAGCAGTTCTTC

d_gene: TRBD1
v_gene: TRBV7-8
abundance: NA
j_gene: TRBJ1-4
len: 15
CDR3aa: CASSLAPGGNEKLFF
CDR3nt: TGTGCCAGCAGCTTAGCGCCAGGGGGTAATGAAAAACTGTTTTTT

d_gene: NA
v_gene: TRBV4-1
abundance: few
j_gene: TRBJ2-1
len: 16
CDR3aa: CASSQEGARFDNEQFF
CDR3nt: TGCGCCAGCAGCCAAGAAGGGGCGCGGTTCGACAATGAGCAGTTCTTC

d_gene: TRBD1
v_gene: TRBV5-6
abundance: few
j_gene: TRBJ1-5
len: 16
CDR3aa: CASSYRGDLGFLAQHF
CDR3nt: TGTGCCAGCAGCTACAGGGGGGACCTGGGGTTTTTAGCCCAGCATTTT

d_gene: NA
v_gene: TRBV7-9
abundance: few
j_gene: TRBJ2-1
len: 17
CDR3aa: CASNKGGGGASTNEQFF
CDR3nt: TGTGCCAGCAACAAAGGGGGAGGCGGGGCTTCTACCAATGAGCAGTTCTTC

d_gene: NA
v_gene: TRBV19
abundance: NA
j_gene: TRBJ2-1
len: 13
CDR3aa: CASSMSPVNEQFF
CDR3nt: TGTGCCAGTAGTATGAGTCCCGTGAATGAGCAGTTCTTC

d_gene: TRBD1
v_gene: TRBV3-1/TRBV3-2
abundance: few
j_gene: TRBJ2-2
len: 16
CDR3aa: CASSQTGTGNTGELFF
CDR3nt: TGTGCCAGCAGCCAAACCGGGACAGGGAACACCGGGGAGCTGTTTTTT

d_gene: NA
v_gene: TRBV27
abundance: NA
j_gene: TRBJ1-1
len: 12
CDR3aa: CASSFGTPEAFF
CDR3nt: TGTGCCAGCAGTTTTGGGACACCTGAAGCTTTCTTT

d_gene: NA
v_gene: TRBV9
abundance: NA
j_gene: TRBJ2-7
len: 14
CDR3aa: CASGITESSYEQYF
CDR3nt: TGTGCCAGCGGAATAACAGAAAGCTCCTACGAGCAGTACTTC

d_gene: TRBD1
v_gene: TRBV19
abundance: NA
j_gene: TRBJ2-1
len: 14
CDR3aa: CASRWDRDSGEQFF
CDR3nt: TGTGCGTCACGGTGGGACAGGGATTCAGGAGAGCAGTTCTTC

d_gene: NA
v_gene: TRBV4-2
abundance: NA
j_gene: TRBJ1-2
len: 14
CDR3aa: CASSQERRGDGYTF
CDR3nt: TGTGCCAGCAGCCAAGAGCGCAGGGGAGATGGCTACACCTTC

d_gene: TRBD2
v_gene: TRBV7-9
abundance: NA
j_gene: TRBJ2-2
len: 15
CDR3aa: CASSTLAEHVGELFF
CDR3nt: TGTGCCAGCAGCACCCTAGCGGAGCACGTCGGGGAGCTGTTTTTT

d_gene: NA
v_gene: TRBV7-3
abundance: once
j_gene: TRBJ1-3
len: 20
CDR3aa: CASSKSAGQLETPSGNTIYF
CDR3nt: TGTGCCAGCAGCAAGTCTGCAGGCCAACTAGAAACCCCCTCTGGAAACACCATATATTTT

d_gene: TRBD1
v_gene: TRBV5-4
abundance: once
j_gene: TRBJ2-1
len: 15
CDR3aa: CASSFGTGLLDEQFF
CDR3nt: TGTGCCAGCAGCTTCGGGACAGGGCTTTTGGATGAGCAGTTCTTC

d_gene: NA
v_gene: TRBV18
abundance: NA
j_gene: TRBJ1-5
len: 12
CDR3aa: CASSPQGIPQHF
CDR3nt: TGTGCCAGCTCACCACAGGGGATACCCCAGCATTTT

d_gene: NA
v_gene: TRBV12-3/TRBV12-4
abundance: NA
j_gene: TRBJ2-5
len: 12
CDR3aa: CASSLVGGTQYF
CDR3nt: TGTGCCAGCAGTTTAGTGGGGGGGACCCAGTACTTC

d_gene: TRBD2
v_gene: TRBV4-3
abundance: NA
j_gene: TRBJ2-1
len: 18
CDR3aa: CASSQELAGDARRNEQFF
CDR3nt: TGCGCCAGCAGCCAAGAACTAGCGGGGGATGCTCGGAGGAATGAGCAGTTCTTC

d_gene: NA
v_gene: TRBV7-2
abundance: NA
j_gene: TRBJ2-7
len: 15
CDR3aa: CASSFSGTQRGEQYF
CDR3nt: TGTGCCAGCAGCTTTAGCGGAACTCAACGAGGCGAGCAGTACTTC